The 24 T cell receptor beta chains below were found in one sample sequenced in a study of OX40 agonist ivuxolimab in advanced cancers. Sequenced by immunoSEQ multiplex PCR; TCRdb stores in-frame clones only, minus some. The sample has 97,000 or so clones; around 87% are singletons. Sequences were derived from CD4+ or CD8+ T cells sorted from blood, sampled in a trial of the OX40 agonist ivuxolimab. The receptor source for this set is an adult with an advanced solid tumor such as melanoma, head and neck, liver or kidney cancer.

This chain connects TRBV7-9 to TRBJ2-5; the D is unclear. The CDR3 loop spans 13 amino acids. Germline V gene sequence: CDR1 SEHNR, CDR2 FQNEAQ (reference sequence). The V end was cut by 1 base, the J end by 4 bases, with 7 bases between. Here the CDR3 DNA reads TGTGCCAGCAGCTTAGGGGCCATAGAGACCCAGTACTTC. It encodes CASSLGAIETQYF.

V and J are TRBV5-1 and TRBJ2-3; 10 bases fit TRBD1. The J segment lost 3 bases and the V segment lost 2 bases, leaving 15 bases of the junction unmatched. This CDR3 is built from 19 residues. Germline CDR1 is SGHRS and CDR2 is YFSETQ. The CDR3 protein is CASSLLVRDRGGRTDTQYF. The CDR3 DNA follows: TGCGCCAGCAGCTTACTTGTCCGGGACAGGGGAGGGAGGACAGATACGCAGTATTTT.

The CDR3 DNA sequence: TGTGCCAGCAGTGGTACCGGGACAGGGGAAAACATTCAGTACTTC. It codes for CASSGTGTGENIQYF. The chain combines TRBV28 with TRBJ2-4, with 10 bases identical to TRBD1. CDR1 and CDR2 from the germline V gene are MDHEN and SYDVKM. The length of the CDR3 is 15 residues. Trimming at V came to 5 bases and at J to 5 bases, leaving 6 bases not matched to a gene.

CDR3: CASSFSGGYSSEQYF. The CDR3 bases are TGTGCCAGCAGCTTTTCGGGGGGCTATTCATCCGAGCAGTACTTC. This chain connects TRBV5-6 to TRBJ2-7, with a possible D match to TRBD2 (7 bases). V lost 2 bases to trimming and J lost 6 bases, with 18 bases between them. The germline CDR1 and CDR2 sequences are SGHDT and YYEEEE. This CDR3 comprises 15 residues.

The rearrangement links TRBV30 to TRBJ1-6, with D perhaps matching TRBD1 (6 bases). V was trimmed by 4 bases and J by 1 base, leaving 11 bases between them. This CDR3 contains 15 residues. Germline lookup yields CDR1 GTSNPN and CDR2 SVGIG (reference sequence). As DNA, the CDR3 is TGTGCCTGGACGGACGGGACATCCTATAATTCACCCCTCCACTTT. Encoded protein: CAWTDGTSYNSPLHF.

This chain uses TRBV28 with TRBJ2-5, with no clear D. This CDR3 region has 13 residues. The V gene lost 2 bases and the J gene lost 2 bases, with 6 bases spanning the gap. Germline CDR1 is MDHEN and CDR2 is SYDVKM. CDR3 nucleotide sequence: TGTGCCAGCAGTTTACCCAATCAAGAGACCCAGTACTTC. Translating it yields CASSLPNQETQYF. Combining the CDR3 with reference TRBV28 and TRBJ2-5 gives the whole variable domain DVKVTQSSRYLVKRTGEKVFLECVQDMDHENMFWYRQDPGLGLRLIYFSYDVKMKEKGDIPEGYSVSREKKERFSLILESASTNQTSMYLCASSLPNQETQYFGPGTRLLVL.

The chain combines TRBV11-2 with TRBJ1-4, with TRBD1 identical over 9 bases. There are 16 residues in the CDR3. In germline, CDR1 is SGHAT, CDR2 FQNNGV. Trimming removed 1 base from V and 14 bases from J; junction bases left unmatched: 14. The CDR3 loop reads CASSLGGGTGGGSLFF. The CDR3 DNA sequence: TGTGCCAGCAGCTTAGGTGGGGGAACAGGGGGCGGTTCGCTGTTTTTT.

V gene TRBV6-5 combines with J gene TRBJ1-1; D is unclear. Germline CDR1 reads MNHEY; CDR2 reads SVGAGI. V was shortened by 2 bases and J by 4 bases, with 11 bases between the two germline ends. The CDR3 loop spans 14 amino acids. The CDR3 DNA reads as TGTGCCAGCAGTTACAATACGGGAAGCACTGAAGCTTTCTTT. It encodes CASSYNTGSTEAFF.

This chain joins TRBV5-1 and TRBJ2-3, with D unclear. Deletions cut 2 bases from V and 3 bases from J, with 13 bases between. The CDR3 is made up of 15 amino acids. CDR1 SGHRS and CDR2 YFSETQ come from the germline V gene. The DNA for the CDR3 is TGCGCCAGCAGCTTAACCGCATTGTTTACAGATACGCAGTATTTT. Its translation: CASSLTALFTDTQYF.

CDR3 sequence reads: CASSLGAGLAVVNEQFF. CDR3 bases: TGTGCCAGCAGCTTAGGGGCAGGACTAGCGGTGGTAAATGAGCAGTTCTTC. V and J are TRBV7-6 and TRBJ2-1; 10 bases are shared with TRBD2. The CDR3 extends over 17 amino acids. Germline V CDR1 and CDR2: SGHVS, FNYEAQ. V dropped 1 base and J dropped 7; count of bases not matched to a gene: 10.

This rearrangement joins TRBV9 to TRBJ1-4; 9 nucleotides line up with TRBD1. The CDR3 sequence is 16 residues long. Trimming took 2 bases from V and 7 from J; bases not matched to a gene: 9. Germline loops: CDR1 SGDLS, CDR2 YYNGEE. CDR3: CASSVGMGQGSEKLFF. As DNA, the CDR3 is TGTGCCAGCAGCGTGGGGATGGGACAGGGAAGTGAAAAACTGTTTTTT.

The chain employs TRBV19 and TRBJ1-5; a weak D match, TRBD1 (6 bases). Germline CDR1 LNHDA, CDR2 SQIVND (reference sequence). The CDR3 has 13 residues. The V end was cut by 5 bases, the J end by 2 bases, with 7 bases between. The CDR3 region is CASSQGRNQPQHF. The DNA for the CDR3 is TGTGCCAGTAGTCAGGGGCGCAATCAGCCCCAGCATTTT. Full variable domain (rest looked up from reference TRBV19 and TRBJ1-5): DGGITQSPKYLFRKEGQNVTLSCEQNLNHDAMYWYRQDPGQGLRLIYYSQIVNDFQKGDIAEGYSVSREKKESFPLTVTSAQKNPTAFYLCASSQGRNQPQHFGDGTRLSIL.

CDR3 region: CASSQGGRGSSPLHF. In DNA, the CDR3 is TGTGCCAGCAGCCAAGGTGGGCGTGGGAGTTCACCCCTCCACTTT. This chain connects TRBV4-2 to TRBJ1-6; D ambiguous. Germline V gives CDR1 LGHNA, CDR2 YNFKEQ. The CDR3 is 15 residues long. The V end lost 1 base, the J end lost 9 bases, and 13 bases lay between the germline ends.

The chain couples TRBV6-1 to TRBJ1-5; D gene uncertain. V was cut by 4 bases and J by 0 bases, with 7 bases left in between. The length of the CDR3 is 14 residues. Germline CDR1 is MNHNS and CDR2 is SASEGT. CDR3 protein: CASSGVRSNQPQHF. The CDR3 DNA follows: TGTGCCAGCAGTGGGGTTCGTAGCAATCAGCCCCAGCATTTT.

V is TRBV11-2 and J is TRBJ1-1; TRBD1 agrees at 8 bases. Germline assignment: CDR1 SGHAT and CDR2 FQNNGV. This CDR3 comprises 15 residues. Trimming removed 5 bases from V and 1 base from J; junction bases left unmatched: 6. The CDR3 here is CASSHRDRKNTEAFF. The CDR3 region has the DNA TGTGCCAGCAGCCACCGGGACAGGAAGAACACTGAAGCTTTCTTT.

The V and J genes are TRBV19 and TRBJ1-5; D is ambiguous. Germline assignment: CDR1 LNHDA and CDR2 SQIVND (reference sequence). V was cut by 5 bases and J by 2 bases, with 16 bases left in between. The CDR3 is 16 amino acids. DNA for the CDR3: TGTGCCAGTAGTCCGGGAGGTCGGACGGGCAATCAGCCCCAGCATTTT. It encodes CASSPGGRTGNQPQHF.

The table lists this clone with a count of one. The chain uses TRBV5-6 and TRBJ1-5; D remains unclear. The germline CDR1 and CDR2 sequences are SGHDT and YYEEEE. Trimming stripped 0 bases from V and 5 bases from J, with 12 bases between. The CDR3 length is 15 residues. The CDR3 DNA reads as TGTGCCAGCAGCTTGGCCATAAGGGTGGATCAGCCCCAGCATTTT. Residues: CASSLAIRVDQPQHF.

Here the CDR3 reads CASRPDRVLGYTF. In nucleotides, the CDR3 is TGTGCCAGCAGACCAGACAGGGTATTAGGCTACACCTTC. The J gene is TRBJ1-2, the V gene TRBV27, with 7 bases lining up with TRBD1. J lost 8 bases, V lost 6 bases, and 9 bases had no gene match. The germline V gene encodes CDR1 MNHEY and CDR2 SMNVEV (reference sequence). The CDR3 is 13 residues long.

The chain employs TRBV14 and TRBJ2-3, with D possibly being TRBD2 (6 bases). The CDR3 consists of 14 residues. CDR1 is SGHDN, CDR2 FVKESK, per germline. V was pared by 1 base and J by 3 bases, with 8 bases between. Here the CDR3 reads CASSQGRGTDTQYF. CDR3 coding DNA: TGTGCCAGCAGCCAAGGGCGGGGTACAGATACGCAGTATTTT. Drawing the rest from reference TRBV14 and TRBJ2-3, the complete variable domain is EAGVTQFPSHSVIEKGQTVTLRCDPISGHDNLYWYRRVMGKEIKFLLHFVKESKQDESGMPNNRFLAERTGGTYSTLKVQPAELEDSGVYFCASSQGRGTDTQYFGPGTRLTVL.

This sequence joins TRBV28 and TRBJ1-5; perhaps TRBD1 as D (6 bases). From germline, CDR1 is MDHEN and CDR2 SYDVKM. With 7 bases removed from V and 1 base from J, the gap between germline ends came to 17 bases. This CDR3 is built from 16 residues. CDR3 protein: CASTMLKGVSNQPQHF. In nucleotides, the CDR3 is TGTGCCAGCACGATGCTAAAGGGGGTAAGCAATCAGCCCCAGCATTTT.

The rearrangement links TRBV5-1 to TRBJ1-3, with no clear D. The CDR3 spans 15 residues. Germline CDR1 reads SGHRS; CDR2 reads YFSETQ. V lost 2 bases, J lost 0 bases, and 9 bases lay in between. In DNA, the CDR3 is TGCGCCAGCAGCTTATCAGGTGCCTCTGGAAACACCATATATTTT. It is translated as CASSLSGASGNTIYF. Filled out from reference TRBV5-1 and TRBJ1-3, the complete variable domain reads KAGVTQTPRYLIKTRGQQVTLSCSPISGHRSVSWYQQTPGQGLQFLFEYFSETQRNKGNFPGRFSGRQFSNSRSEMNVSTLELGDSALYLCASSLSGASGNTIYFGEGSWLTVV.

The genes are TRBV5-6 and TRBJ2-1; weak D call: TRBD2 (5 bases). The CDR3 extends over 15 amino acids. Germline lookup yields CDR1 SGHDT and CDR2 YYEEEE. V shed 0 bases and J shed 6 bases, with 13 bases lying between them. In DNA, the CDR3 is TGTGCCAGCAGCTTGGTGGGAGTCCTTAGCAATGAGCAGTTCTTC. Its protein is CASSLVGVLSNEQFF.

V is TRBV5-1 and J is TRBJ2-7; possibly TRBD2 for D (5 bases). The CDR3 is 14 residues long. Germline CDR1 SGHRS, CDR2 YFSETQ. Trimming pared 4 bases from V and 12 bases from J, leaving 23 bases between. Here the CDR3 DNA reads TGCGCCAGCAGCGTGGAACCAGAACGAGGCCGGGGGTACTTC. It is translated as CASSVEPERGRGYF.

The chain joins TRBV10-3 to TRBJ2-1; 8 nucleotides agree with TRBD2. Per germline, CDR1 ENHRY and CDR2 SYGVKD. The V gene end was trimmed by 3 bases and the J gene end by 12 bases; junction bases not matched to a gene: 10. This CDR3 contains 14 residues. CDR3 coding DNA: TGTGCCATCAGTGAACCGGGAGGGCCCGGGGGGCAGTTCTTC. Protein product: CAISEPGGPGGQFF.